This T cell receptor beta chain was identified during a study of blood T cell repertoires in COVID-19. This clone was seen just once. Researchers sorted participants into cohorts using their self-reported clinical history. Exposed study participants had met a COVID-19 case within 2 weeks before entry. V dropped 2 bases and J dropped 0 bases, with 5 bases sitting between them. This CDR3 spans 13 amino acids. Germline assignment: CDR1 SGHDT and CDR2 YYEEEE. Here immunoSEQ multiplex PCR was the method, and the copy in TCRdb shows in-frame clones only, minus some. In the table there are roughly 400,000 clones, about 88% of which are singletons.

The clonotype originates from a young woman who had been exposed to COVID-19. The rearrangement links TRBV5-6 to TRBJ1-1; D remains unclear. The sample consisted of PBMCs or T cells enriched from blood (not recorded which). The CDR3 spells CASSFLMNTEAFF. CDR3 DNA sequence: TGTGCCAGCAGCTTTCTTATGAACACTGAAGCTTTCTTT.